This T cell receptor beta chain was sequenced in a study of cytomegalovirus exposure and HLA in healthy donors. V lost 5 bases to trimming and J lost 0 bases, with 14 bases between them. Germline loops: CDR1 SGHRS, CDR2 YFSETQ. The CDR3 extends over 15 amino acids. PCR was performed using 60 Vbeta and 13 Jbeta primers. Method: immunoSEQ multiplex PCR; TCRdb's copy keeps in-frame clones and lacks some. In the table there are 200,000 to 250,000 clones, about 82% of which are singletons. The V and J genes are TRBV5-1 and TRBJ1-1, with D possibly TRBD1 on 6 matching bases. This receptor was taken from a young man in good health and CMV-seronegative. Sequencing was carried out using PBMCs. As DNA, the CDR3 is TGCGCCAGCAGGCCACAGGGCACGGTGAACACTGAAGCTTTCTTT. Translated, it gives CASRPQGTVNTEAFF.